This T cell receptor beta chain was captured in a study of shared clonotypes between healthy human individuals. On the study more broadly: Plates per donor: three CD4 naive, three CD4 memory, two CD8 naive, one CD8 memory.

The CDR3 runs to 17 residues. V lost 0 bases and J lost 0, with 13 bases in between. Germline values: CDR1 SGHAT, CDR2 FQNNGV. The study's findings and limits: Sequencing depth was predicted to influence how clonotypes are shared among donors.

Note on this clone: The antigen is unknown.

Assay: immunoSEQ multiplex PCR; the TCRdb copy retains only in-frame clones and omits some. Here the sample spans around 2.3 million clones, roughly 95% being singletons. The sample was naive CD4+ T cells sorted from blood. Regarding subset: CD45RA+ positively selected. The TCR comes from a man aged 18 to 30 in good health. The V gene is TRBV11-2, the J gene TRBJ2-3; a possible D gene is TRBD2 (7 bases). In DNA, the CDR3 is TGTGCCAGCAGCTTAGAAGGGCGGGGGCTTAGCACAGATACGCAGTATTTT. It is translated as CASSLEGRGLSTDTQYF.